Below, 3 T cell receptor beta chains from the same sample are listed, as sequenced in a study of shared clonotypes between healthy human individuals. Only in-frame clones appear in the TCRdb table, and some are missing; sequencing was by immunoSEQ multiplex PCR. The table lists some 790,000 clones, 55% to 75% of them singletons, with under 2% in the top ten. Sample: memory CD4+ T cells sorted from blood. The sample's subset: CD45RA-negative fraction. These receptor sequences come from a woman aged 30 to 39 in good health.

The chain links TRBV11-2 to TRBJ2-2; a weak D match, TRBD2 (6 bases). The CDR3 runs 15 residues. V lost 1 base to trimming and J lost 6 bases, with 12 bases between them. Germline-derived CDR1 and CDR2 are SGHAT and FQNNGV. The CDR3 is CASSLAWRAAGELFF. The CDR3 region has the DNA TGTGCCAGCAGCTTAGCGTGGAGGGCGGCCGGGGAGCTGTTTTTT.

The rearrangement uses TRBV15 and TRBJ1-4; D gene uncertain. V was shortened by 2 bases and J by 8 bases, with 9 bases between the two germline ends. CDR1 and CDR2 from the germline V gene are LNHNV and YYDKDF (reference sequence). The CDR3 is made up of 13 amino acids. For the CDR3, the DNA is TGTGCCACCAGCAGACGAGGTAAAGAAAAACTGTTTTTT. This codes for CATSRRGKEKLFF.

The V call is TRBV28, the J call TRBJ2-3, with D perhaps matching TRBD1 (7 bases). The CDR3 is 14 residues long. V was shortened by 5 bases and J by 3 bases, with 12 bases between the two germline ends. Germline V gene lookup returns CDR1 MDHEN and CDR2 SYDVKM. The CDR3 sequence: CASSNPGGTDTQYF. The CDR3 DNA sequence: TGTGCCAGCAGTAACCCAGGGGGGACAGATACGCAGTATTTT.